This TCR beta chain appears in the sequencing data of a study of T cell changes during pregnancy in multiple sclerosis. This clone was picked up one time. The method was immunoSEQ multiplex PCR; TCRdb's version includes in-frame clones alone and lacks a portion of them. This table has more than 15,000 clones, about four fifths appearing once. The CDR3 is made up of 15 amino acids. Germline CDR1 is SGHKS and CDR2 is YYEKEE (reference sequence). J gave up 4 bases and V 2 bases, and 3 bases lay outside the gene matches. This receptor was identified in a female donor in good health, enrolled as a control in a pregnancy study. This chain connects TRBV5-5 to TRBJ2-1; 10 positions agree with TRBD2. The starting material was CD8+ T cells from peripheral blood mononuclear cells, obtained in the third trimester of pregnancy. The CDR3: CASSLSGGEYNEQFF. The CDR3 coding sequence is TGTGCCAGCAGCTTAAGCGGGGGGGAATACAATGAGCAGTTCTTC.